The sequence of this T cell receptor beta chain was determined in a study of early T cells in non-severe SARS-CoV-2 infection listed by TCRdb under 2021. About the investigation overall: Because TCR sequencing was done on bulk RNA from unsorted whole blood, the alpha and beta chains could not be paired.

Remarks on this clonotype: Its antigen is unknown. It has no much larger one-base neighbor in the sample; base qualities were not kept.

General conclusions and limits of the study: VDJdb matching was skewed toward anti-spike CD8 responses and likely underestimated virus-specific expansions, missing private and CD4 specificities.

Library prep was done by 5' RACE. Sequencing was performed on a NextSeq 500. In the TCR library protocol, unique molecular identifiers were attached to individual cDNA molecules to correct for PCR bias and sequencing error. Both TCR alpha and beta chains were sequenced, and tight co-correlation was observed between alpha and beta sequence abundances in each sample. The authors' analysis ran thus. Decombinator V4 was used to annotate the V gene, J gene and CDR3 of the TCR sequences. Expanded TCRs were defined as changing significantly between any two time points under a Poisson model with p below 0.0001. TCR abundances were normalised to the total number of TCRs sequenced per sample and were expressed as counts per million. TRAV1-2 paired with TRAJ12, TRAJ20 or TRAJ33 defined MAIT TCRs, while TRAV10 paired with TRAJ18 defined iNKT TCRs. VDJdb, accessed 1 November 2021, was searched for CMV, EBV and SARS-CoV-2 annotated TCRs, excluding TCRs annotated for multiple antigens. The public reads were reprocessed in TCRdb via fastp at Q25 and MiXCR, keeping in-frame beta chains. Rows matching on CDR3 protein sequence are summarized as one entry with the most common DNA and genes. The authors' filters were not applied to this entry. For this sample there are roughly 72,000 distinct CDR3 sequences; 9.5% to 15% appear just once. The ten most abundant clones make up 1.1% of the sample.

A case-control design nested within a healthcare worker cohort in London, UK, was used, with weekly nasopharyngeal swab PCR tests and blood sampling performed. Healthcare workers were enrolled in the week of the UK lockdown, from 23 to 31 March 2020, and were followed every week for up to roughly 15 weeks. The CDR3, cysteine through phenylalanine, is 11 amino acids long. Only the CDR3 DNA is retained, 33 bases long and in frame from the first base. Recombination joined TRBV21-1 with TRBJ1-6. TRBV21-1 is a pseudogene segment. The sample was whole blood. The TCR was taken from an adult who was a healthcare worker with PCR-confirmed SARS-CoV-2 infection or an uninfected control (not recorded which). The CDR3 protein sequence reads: CASSKYSPLHF. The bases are TGTGCCAGCAGCAAATATTCACCCCTCCACTTT.